One T cell receptor (beta chain) is described in this entry. CDR3 length equals 15 residues. The trim removed 5 bases at V and 3 bases at J, leaving 9 bases unmatched. Germline lookup yields CDR1 KGHSH and CDR2 LQKENI. These data come from a study of blood T cell repertoires in COVID-19. The table came from immunoSEQ multiplex PCR; TCRdb's copy has only in-frame clones and leaves some out. Seen here are about 210,000 clones, around 81% observed once, and the top ten hold approximately 9%. The receptor was isolated from a woman between 50 and 59 years old with acute COVID-19. V and J are TRBV18 and TRBJ1-1, with 7 positions matching TRBD1. The source material was PBMCs or T cells enriched from blood (not recorded which). The CDR3 loop reads CASSIRQGGDTEAFF. The CDR3 DNA reads as TGTGCCAGCTCAATTCGACAGGGTGGGGACACTGAAGCTTTCTTT.